This T cell receptor beta chain emerged from a study of breast tumors, draining lymph nodes, adjacent tissues. With respect to this clonotype: Its antigen remains unknown.

Regarding the study as a whole: Data fit most tumor T cells coming from lymph node, expanding in tumor. Compared with lymph nodes, tumors were less diverse; compared with nontumor tissue, more. Tumor and nontumor repertoires were significantly more similar in luminal-like than in basal-like breast cancer.

MiXCR was run by TCRdb on the multiplex PCR reads, yielding one entry per CDR3 protein. The profile covers 66,000 or so distinct CDR3 sequences, with around two fifths appearing a single time and approximately 8.7% taken by the ten largest. Trimming shortened V by 6 bases and J by 7 bases, and 24 bases separated the two germline ends. The CDR3 extends over 16 amino acids. Germline values: CDR1 SQVTM, CDR2 ANQGSEA. The sample consisted of breast tumor tissue. The gene calls are TRBV29-1 and TRBJ1-4; weak D call: TRBD1 (6 bases). This TCR derives from a female donor with breast cancer. Some clones in this sample may be carry-over from other donors' samples. The CDR3 DNA reads TGCAGCGTCCGGGATCCACAGGGAGCGGGGGGTGAAAAACTGTTTTTT. Translated: CSVRDPQGAGGEKLFF.